The 5 T cell receptor beta chains given below trace back to one sample, sequenced in a study of human T cells and chemical hapten exposure (dated by TCRdb to the early 2020s). The library relied on RACE. Sequencing took place on a NextSeq 500. In TCRdb, the public reads were trimmed at Q25 with fastp and aligned with MiXCR, with productive beta chains retained. Each CDR3 protein appears once, grouped with its most common genes and DNA. Here the sample has about 74,000 distinct CDR3 sequences; 12% to 15% occur a single time. The ten largest clonotypes hold 4.6% of the sample. The sample's time point label, in plain terms: pre-sensitization, week 0. In the paper's terms, the treatment or condition label means: therapeutic diphenylcyclopropenone sensitization with weekly scalp DPC. Material: whole blood, obtained in connection with sensitization to the hapten diphenylcyclopropenone (DPC). The receptors stem from a woman in her 50s with alopecia areata. Some clones in this sample may be carry-over from other donors' samples.

J is TRBJ2-7 and V is TRBV6-1; the D is unclear. Per the germline V gene, CDR1 is MNHNS and CDR2 is SASEGT. This CDR3 region has 15 residues. V was trimmed by 6 bases and J by 3 bases, leaving 18 bases between them. As DNA, the CDR3 is TGTGCCAGCAGCGCCGGGCCCTCATCCTTCTACGAGCAGTACTTC. Amino acids: CASSAGPSSFYEQYF.

This clonotype has a count of ten or more. This sequence joins TRBV30 and TRBJ2-7; D gene uncertain. With 4 bases removed from V and 0 bases from J, the gap between germline ends came to 4 bases. Looked up from germline, CDR1 is GTSNPN and CDR2 is SVGIG (reference sequence). The CDR3 covers 11 residues. The CDR3 protein is CAWTSSYEQYF. The CDR3 DNA reads as TGTGCCTGGACTAGCTCCTACGAGCAGTACTTC.

The rearrangement joins TRBV14 to TRBJ1-5; tentatively, D is TRBD1 (5 bases). Trimming removed 5 bases at V and 0 bases at J, with 17 bases between. Germline loops: CDR1 SGHDN, CDR2 FVKESK. The CDR3 is 17 residues long. The CDR3 nucleotides are TGTGCCAGCAGCGTCGCAACAGGCAGTTATAGCAATCAGCCCCAGCATTTT. Its translation: CASSVATGSYSNQPQHF.

The chain couples TRBV6-2 or TRBV6-3 to TRBJ2-3; 9 bases line up with TRBD2. The germline gives CDR1 MNHEY, CDR2 SVGEGT. V lost 2 bases, J lost 4 bases, and 10 bases stayed unmatched. The CDR3 is 17 residues long. The CDR3 DNA reads as TGTGCCAGCAGTTACGCCCCGTCAGCGGGAGGATCAGATACGCAGTATTTT. This translates into CASSYAPSAGGSDTQYF.

This sequence joins TRBV7-9 and TRBJ2-5; TRBD1 matches 9 bases. Germline V gene lookup returns CDR1 SEHNR and CDR2 FQNEAQ (reference sequence). Germline trimming cut 4 bases from V and 7 bases from J; bases unmatched to any gene: 7. The CDR3 contains 14 residues. CDR3: CASSSTGGKGTQYF. The CDR3 DNA sequence: TGTGCCAGCAGCTCCACAGGGGGCAAAGGGACCCAGTACTTC.